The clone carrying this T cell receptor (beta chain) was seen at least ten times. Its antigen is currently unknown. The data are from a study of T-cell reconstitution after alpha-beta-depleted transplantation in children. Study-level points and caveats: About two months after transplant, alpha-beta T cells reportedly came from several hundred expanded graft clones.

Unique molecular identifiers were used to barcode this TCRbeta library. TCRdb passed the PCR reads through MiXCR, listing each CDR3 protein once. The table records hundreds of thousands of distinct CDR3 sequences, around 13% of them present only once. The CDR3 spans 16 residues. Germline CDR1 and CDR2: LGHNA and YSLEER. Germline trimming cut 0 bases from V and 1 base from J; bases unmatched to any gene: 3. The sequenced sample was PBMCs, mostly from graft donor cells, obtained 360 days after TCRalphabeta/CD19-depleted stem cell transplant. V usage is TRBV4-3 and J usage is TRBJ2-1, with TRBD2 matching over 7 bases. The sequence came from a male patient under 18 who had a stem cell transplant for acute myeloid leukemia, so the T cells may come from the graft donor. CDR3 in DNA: TGCGCCAGCAGCCAAGACAGGACTAGATCCTACAATGAGCAGTTCTTC. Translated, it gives CASSQDRTRSYNEQFF.